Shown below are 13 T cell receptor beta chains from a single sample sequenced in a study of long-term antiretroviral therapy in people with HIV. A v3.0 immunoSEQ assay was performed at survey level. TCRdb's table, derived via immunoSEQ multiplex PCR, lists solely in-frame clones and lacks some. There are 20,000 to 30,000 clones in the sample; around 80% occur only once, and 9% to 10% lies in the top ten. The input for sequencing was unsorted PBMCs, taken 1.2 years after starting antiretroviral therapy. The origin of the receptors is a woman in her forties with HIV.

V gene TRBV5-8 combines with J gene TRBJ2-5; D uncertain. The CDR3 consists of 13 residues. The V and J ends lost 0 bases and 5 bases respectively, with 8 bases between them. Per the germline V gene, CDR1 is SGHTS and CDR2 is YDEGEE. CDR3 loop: CASSLAGVETQYF. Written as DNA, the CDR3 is TGTGCCAGCAGCTTGGCGGGTGTTGAGACCCAGTACTTC. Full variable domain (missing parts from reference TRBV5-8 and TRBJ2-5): EAGVTQSPTHLIKTRGQQATLRCSPISGHTSVYWYQQALGLGLQFLLWYDEGEERNRGNFPPRFSGRQFPNYSSELNVNALELEDSALYLCASSLAGVETQYFGPGTRLLVL.

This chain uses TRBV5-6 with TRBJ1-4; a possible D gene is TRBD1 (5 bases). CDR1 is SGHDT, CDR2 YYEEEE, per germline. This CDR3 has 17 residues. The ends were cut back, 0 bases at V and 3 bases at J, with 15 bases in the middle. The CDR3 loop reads CASSLAQGGWANEKLFF. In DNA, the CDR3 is TGTGCCAGCAGCTTGGCCCAGGGCGGGTGGGCTAATGAAAAACTGTTTTTT.

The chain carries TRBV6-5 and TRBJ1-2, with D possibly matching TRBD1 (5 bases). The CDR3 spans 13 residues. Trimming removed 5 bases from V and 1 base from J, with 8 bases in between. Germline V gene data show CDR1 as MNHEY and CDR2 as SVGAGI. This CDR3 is CASSPTVNYGYTF. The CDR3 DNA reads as TGTGCCAGCAGTCCGACAGTTAACTATGGCTACACCTTC.

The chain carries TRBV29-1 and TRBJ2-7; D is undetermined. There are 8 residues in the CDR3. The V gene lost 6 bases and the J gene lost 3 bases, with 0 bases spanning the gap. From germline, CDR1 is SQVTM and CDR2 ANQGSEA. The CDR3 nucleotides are TGCAGCGTCTACGAGCAGTACTTC. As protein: CSVYEQYF.

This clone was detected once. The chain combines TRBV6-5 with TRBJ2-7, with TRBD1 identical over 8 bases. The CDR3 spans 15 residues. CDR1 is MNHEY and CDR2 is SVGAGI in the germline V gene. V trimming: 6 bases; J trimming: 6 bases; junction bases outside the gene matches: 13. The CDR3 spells CASSPGQDLPGEQYF. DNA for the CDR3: TGTGCCAGCAGCCCGGGACAGGACCTACCTGGCGAGCAGTACTTC.

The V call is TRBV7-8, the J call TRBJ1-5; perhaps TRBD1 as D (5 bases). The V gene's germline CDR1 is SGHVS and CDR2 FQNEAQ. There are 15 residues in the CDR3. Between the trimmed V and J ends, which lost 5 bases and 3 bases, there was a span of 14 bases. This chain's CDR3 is CASSPLRGLNQPQHF. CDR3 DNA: TGTGCCAGCAGCCCACTCCGGGGCCTCAATCAGCCCCAGCATTTT.

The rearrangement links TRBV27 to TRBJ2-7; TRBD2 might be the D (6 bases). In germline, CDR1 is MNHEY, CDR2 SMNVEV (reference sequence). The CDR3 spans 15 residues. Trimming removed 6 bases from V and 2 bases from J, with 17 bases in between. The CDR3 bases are TGTGCCAGCAGACTAGCCGGGACTGGGCCCTACGAGCAGTACTTC. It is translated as CASRLAGTGPYEQYF.

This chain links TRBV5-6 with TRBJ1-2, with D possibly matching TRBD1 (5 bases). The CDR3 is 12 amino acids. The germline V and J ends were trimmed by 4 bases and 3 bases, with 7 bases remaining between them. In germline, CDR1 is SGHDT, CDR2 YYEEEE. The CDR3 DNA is TGTGCCAGCAGCACGGGGGACTATGGCTACACCTTC. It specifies CASSTGDYGYTF.

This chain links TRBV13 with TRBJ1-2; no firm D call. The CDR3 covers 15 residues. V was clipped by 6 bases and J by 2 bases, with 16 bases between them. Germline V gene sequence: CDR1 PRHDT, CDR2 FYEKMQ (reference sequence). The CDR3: CASSSTPPSNYGYTF. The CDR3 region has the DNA TGTGCCAGCAGTTCAACTCCTCCGTCCAACTATGGCTACACCTTC.

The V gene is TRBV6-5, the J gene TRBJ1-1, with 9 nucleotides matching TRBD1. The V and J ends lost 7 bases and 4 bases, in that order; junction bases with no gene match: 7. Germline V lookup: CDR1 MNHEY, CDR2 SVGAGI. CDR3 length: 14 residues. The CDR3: CASTTGQGPTEAFF. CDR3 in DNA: TGTGCCAGCACTACGGGACAGGGCCCCACTGAAGCTTTCTTT.

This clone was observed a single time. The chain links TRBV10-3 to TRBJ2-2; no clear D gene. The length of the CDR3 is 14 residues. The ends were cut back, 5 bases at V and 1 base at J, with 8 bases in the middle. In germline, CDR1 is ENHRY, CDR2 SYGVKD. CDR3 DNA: TGTGCCATCAGTCATTCCGAGAACACCGGGGAGCTGTTTTTT. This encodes CAISHSENTGELFF.

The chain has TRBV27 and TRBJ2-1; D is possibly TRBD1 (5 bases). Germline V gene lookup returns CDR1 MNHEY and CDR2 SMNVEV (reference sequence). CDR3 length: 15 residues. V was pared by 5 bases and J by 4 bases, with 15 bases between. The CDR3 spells CASSPHIQEYNEQFF. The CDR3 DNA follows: TGTGCCAGCAGTCCCCACATACAGGAGTACAATGAGCAGTTCTTC.

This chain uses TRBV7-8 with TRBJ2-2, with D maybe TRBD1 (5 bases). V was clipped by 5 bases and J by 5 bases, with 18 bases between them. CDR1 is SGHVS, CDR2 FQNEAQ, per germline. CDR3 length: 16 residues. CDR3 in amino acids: CASSPIGQLVTGELFF. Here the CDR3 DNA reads TGTGCCAGCAGCCCAATTGGACAACTGGTAACCGGGGAGCTGTTTTTT.